The 5 T cell receptor beta chains below come from one sample, sequenced in a study of cytomegalovirus exposure and HLA in healthy donors (dated by TCRdb to 2017 to 2019). Library creation used the immunoSEQ multiplex PCR assay. For the multiplex PCR, a mixture combining 60 forward primers for TCR Vbeta segments and 13 reverse primers for TCR Jbeta segments was used. TCRdb limited this immuneACCESS table to in-frame rearrangements with V and J called. A share of clones is missing; checked studies link under half to unresolved V genes, and the rest is unexplained. The sample table lists fewer than 150,000 clones, around 81% of them with a count of one. Roughly 2.8% of the sample belongs to the ten largest clones. Sequenced material: PBMCs. The receptors shown here come from a male donor in good health and CMV-seronegative.

The chain carries TRBV30 and TRBJ1-6; D is uncertain. The CDR3 has 13 residues. In germline, CDR1 is GTSNPN, CDR2 SVGIG (reference sequence). The V end lost 4 bases, the J end lost 8 bases, and 12 bases lay between the germline ends. This CDR3 reads CAWNDIRYSPLHF. For the CDR3, the DNA is TGTGCCTGGAACGACATAAGGTATTCACCCCTCCACTTT.

With respect to this clone: The sample holds other DNA sequences that translate to the same CDR3. CDR3 coding DNA: TGTGCCAGCAGCTTAGCAGCGGGGGGAGAGACCCAGTACTTC. It translates to CASSLAAGGETQYF. The V and J genes are TRBV7-6 and TRBJ2-5; 9 bases align to TRBD2. CDR1 is SGHVS and CDR2 is FNYEAQ in the germline V gene. This CDR3 is 14 amino acids long. The V and J ends lost 0 bases and 4 bases, in that order; junction bases with no gene match: 0.

The sample holds one count of this clone. CDR3 in amino acids: CASKAAGGRYEQYF. The CDR3 nucleotides are TGTGCCAGCAAAGCAGCGGGAGGACGCTACGAGCAGTACTTC. The V call is TRBV6-5, the J call TRBJ2-7, with 9 bases aligning to TRBD2. V shed 7 bases, J shed 3 bases, and the junction held 7 bases outside the gene matches. The length of the CDR3 is 14 residues. Germline V CDR1 and CDR2: MNHEY, SVGAGI.

This chain joins TRBV11-2 and TRBJ1-1; D is ambiguous. The germline V gene has CDR1 SGHAT and CDR2 FQNNGV. The CDR3 consists of 13 residues. V dropped 0 bases and J dropped 3 bases, with 5 bases sitting between them. CDR3 DNA sequence: TGTGCCAGCAGCTTAGATAGAGACACTGAAGCTTTCTTT. Protein: CASSLDRDTEAFF.

V usage is TRBV7-8 and J usage is TRBJ1-1, with D unresolved. This CDR3 region has 14 residues. Germline loops: CDR1 SGHVS, CDR2 FQNEAQ. Trimming removed 3 bases at V and 1 base at J, with 9 bases between. CDR3 protein: CASSFPHRNTEAFF. In DNA, the CDR3 is TGTGCCAGCAGCTTCCCACACAGGAACACTGAAGCTTTCTTT.